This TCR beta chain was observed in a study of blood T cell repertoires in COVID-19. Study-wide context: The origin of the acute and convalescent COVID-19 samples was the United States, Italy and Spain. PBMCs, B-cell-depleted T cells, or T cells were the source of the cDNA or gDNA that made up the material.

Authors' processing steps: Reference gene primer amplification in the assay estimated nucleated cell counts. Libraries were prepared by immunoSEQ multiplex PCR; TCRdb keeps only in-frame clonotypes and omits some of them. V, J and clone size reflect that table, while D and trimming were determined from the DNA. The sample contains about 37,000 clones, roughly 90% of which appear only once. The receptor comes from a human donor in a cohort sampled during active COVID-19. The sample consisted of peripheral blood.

The CDR3 protein is CASLRDTGFNYGYTF. DNA of the CDR3: TGTGCCAGCCTACGGGACACCGGATTTAACTATGGCTACACCTTC. The J gene is TRBJ1-2, the V gene TRBV19; TRBD1 is a possible D gene (6 bases). Trimming stripped 9 bases from V and 1 base from J, with 18 bases between. Germline values: CDR1 LNHDA, CDR2 SQIVND (reference sequence). The CDR3 runs to 15 residues.